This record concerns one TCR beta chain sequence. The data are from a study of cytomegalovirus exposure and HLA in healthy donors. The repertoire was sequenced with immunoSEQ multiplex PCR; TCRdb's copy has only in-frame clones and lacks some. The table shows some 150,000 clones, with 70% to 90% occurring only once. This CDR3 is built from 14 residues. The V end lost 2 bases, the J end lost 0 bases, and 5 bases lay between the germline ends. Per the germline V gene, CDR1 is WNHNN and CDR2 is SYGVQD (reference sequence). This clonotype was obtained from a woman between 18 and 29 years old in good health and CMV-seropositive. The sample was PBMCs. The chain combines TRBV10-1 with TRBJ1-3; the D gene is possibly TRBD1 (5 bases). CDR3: CASSEGHSGNTIYF. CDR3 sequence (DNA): TGCGCCAGCAGTGAGGGACACTCTGGAAACACCATATATTTT.